Shown below are 29 T cell receptor beta chains from a single sample sequenced in a study of blood T cell repertoires in COVID-19. The repertoire was sequenced with immunoSEQ multiplex PCR; TCRdb's copy has only in-frame clones and lacks some. This table holds 350,000 or so clones, roughly nine tenths found once. Material for sequencing was peripheral blood. The receptor set was obtained from a woman in her sixties or seventies with COVID-19, enrolled during active disease.

The chain has TRBV18 and TRBJ1-1, with D possibly matching TRBD1 (6 bases). Germline V gene data show CDR1 as KGHSH and CDR2 as LQKENI. Trimming pared 5 bases from V and 7 bases from J, leaving 14 bases between. CDR3 length: 13 amino acids. CDR3 nucleotides: TGTGCCAGCTCAATTCAGGGAGGGGGTGAAGCTTTCTTT. Translated, it gives CASSIQGGGEAFF.

The chain employs TRBV28 and TRBJ2-1; 10 bases are shared with TRBD2. V lost 5 bases to trimming and J lost 4 bases; unmatched junction nucleotides: 5. The CDR3 is made up of 15 amino acids. The germline V gene has CDR1 MDHEN and CDR2 SYDVKM. The CDR3 nucleotides read TGTGCCAGCAGTCCAGCGGGGGGGCGATACAATGAGCAGTTCTTC. Translation gives CASSPAGGRYNEQFF.

V usage is TRBV27 and J usage is TRBJ1-1; D possibly corresponds to TRBD1 (5 bases). Per germline, CDR1 MNHEY and CDR2 SMNVEV (reference sequence). This CDR3 is built from 14 residues. Trimming removed 3 bases from V and 4 bases from J, with 12 bases in between. In nucleotides, the CDR3 is TGTGCCAGCAGTTTCCGGGGGGTAACCACTGAAGCTTTCTTT. Amino acids: CASSFRGVTTEAFF.

This chain joins TRBV18 and TRBJ1-5; D uncertain. There are 16 residues in the CDR3. V lost 3 bases, J lost 0 bases, and 12 bases lay in between. Per germline, CDR1 KGHSH and CDR2 LQKENI. DNA for the CDR3: TGTGCCAGCTCACCCTCGACACCGAATAGCAATCAGCCCCAGCATTTT. Protein product: CASSPSTPNSNQPQHF.

The chain links TRBV2 to TRBJ2-5, with 7 bases lining up with TRBD2. The CDR3 runs 14 residues. Germline V gene data show CDR1 as SNHLY and CDR2 as FYNNEI. Trimming at V came to 4 bases and at J to 1 base, leaving 3 bases not matched to a gene. The CDR3 loop reads CASSVTGGQETQYF. CDR3 nucleotides: TGTGCCAGCAGTGTAACGGGGGGCCAAGAGACCCAGTACTTC.

The chain employs TRBV7-2 and TRBJ1-2; tentative D call: TRBD1 (6 bases). CDR1 and CDR2 from the germline V gene are SGHTA and FQGNSA. This CDR3 region has 15 residues. The V and J ends lost 4 bases and 4 bases respectively, with 16 bases between them. This chain's CDR3 is CASSSSRTGRYGYTF. The CDR3 DNA reads TGTGCCAGCAGCTCCTCCCGAACAGGGCGCTATGGCTACACCTTC.

V gene TRBV11-1 combines with J gene TRBJ1-2; possible D gene TRBD1, 6 bases. CDR1 SGHAT and CDR2 FQDESV come from the germline V gene (reference sequence). The CDR3 is 13 amino acids. V was pared by 5 bases and J by 4 bases, with 11 bases between. CDR3 sequence (DNA): TGTGCCAGCAGCCTGACAGGCACCTATGGCTACACCTTC. This translates into CASSLTGTYGYTF.

V is TRBV11-2 and J is TRBJ1-1; 9 positions agree with TRBD1. Unmatched junction bases numbered 8, after V lost 6 bases and J lost 0 bases. The germline CDR1 and CDR2 sequences are SGHAT and FQNNGV. CDR3 length: 16 residues. CDR3 bases: TGTGCCAGCAGTTTGGGACAGGGTTCTATGAACACTGAAGCTTTCTTT. It yields the protein CASSLGQGSMNTEAFF.

V is TRBV28 and J is TRBJ1-2; D might be TRBD1 (6 bases). The CDR3 is made up of 16 amino acids. Trimming took 3 bases from V and 0 from J, leaving 14 bases between them. CDR1 is MDHEN and CDR2 is SYDVKM in the germline V gene. This chain's CDR3 is CASSLVQGHANYGYTF. The CDR3 DNA reads TGTGCCAGCAGTTTGGTCCAGGGGCATGCTAACTATGGCTACACCTTC.

The table lists this clone with a count of one. V usage is TRBV19 and J usage is TRBJ1-3; TRBD1 might be the D (5 bases). The V gene lost 1 base and the J gene lost 4 bases, with 17 bases spanning the gap. The germline V gene encodes CDR1 LNHDA and CDR2 SQIVND (reference sequence). The CDR3 has 17 amino acids. The CDR3 nucleotides are TGTGCCAGTAGTATAGTCGCGGCGGAGGGACTCGGAAACACCATATATTTT. Amino acid sequence: CASSIVAAEGLGNTIYF.

J is TRBJ1-5 and V is TRBV18; D remains ambiguous. Trimming took off 5 bases at V and 3 bases at J, with 8 bases between the two ends. The germline CDR1 and CDR2 sequences are KGHSH and LQKENI. This CDR3 is 13 amino acids long. The CDR3 here is CASSGLDNQPQHF. DNA for the CDR3: TGTGCCAGCTCAGGACTGGACAATCAGCCCCAGCATTTT. Using reference TRBV18 and TRBJ1-5 for the parts outside the CDR3, the full variable domain is NAGVMQNPRHLVRRRGQEARLRCSPMKGHSHVYWYRQLPEEGLKFMVYLQKENIIDESGMPKERFSAEFPKEGPSILRIQQVVRGDSAAYFCASSGLDNQPQHFGDGTRLSIL.

This clone has just one count. The chain carries TRBV19 and TRBJ1-2; D unresolved. Germline V gives CDR1 LNHDA, CDR2 SQIVND (reference sequence). Trimming stripped 2 bases from V and 8 bases from J, with 18 bases between. The CDR3 is 15 residues long. The CDR3, as DNA: TGTGCCAGTAGTATAAGCCGGCAGGCCCCGTGGGGCTACACCTTC. It specifies CASSISRQAPWGYTF.

The chain links TRBV11-2 to TRBJ2-3; maybe TRBD2 (6 bases). The CDR3 sequence is 13 residues long. V was pared by 5 bases and J by 4 bases, with 10 bases between. Germline CDR1 and CDR2: SGHAT and FQNNGV. The CDR3 protein is CASSGGTADTQYF. The CDR3 DNA reads TGTGCCAGCAGCGGAGGGACTGCAGATACGCAGTATTTT.

V is TRBV6-2 or TRBV6-3 and J is TRBJ2-2; 11 bases agree with TRBD2. The germline V gene encodes CDR1 MNHEY and CDR2 SVGEGT. After removal of 5 bases from V and 6 bases from J, the junction contained 8 bases not matched to a gene. The length of the CDR3 is 16 residues. The CDR3 loop is CASSKRPGLAAGELFF. In DNA form, the CDR3 reads TGTGCCAGCAGTAAAAGACCGGGACTAGCGGCCGGGGAGCTGTTTTTT.

The gene calls are TRBV2 and TRBJ2-7; possible D gene TRBD1, 6 bases. Germline CDR1 and CDR2: SNHLY and FYNNEI. V shed 9 bases and J shed 2 bases, with 11 bases lying between them. The CDR3 runs to 12 residues. As DNA, the CDR3 is TGTGCCAGTCGACAGGAGGCCTACGAGCAGTACTTC. It codes for CASRQEAYEQYF.

V usage is TRBV3-1 (or the pseudogene TRBV3-2) and J usage is TRBJ1-2; 7 bases fit TRBD1. With V trimmed by 4 bases and J by 5 bases, 4 bases remained unmatched. The CDR3 is 13 residues long. CDR1 LGHDT and CDR2 YNNKEL come from the germline V gene (reference sequence). CDR3 sequence: CASSLGQIYGYTF. CDR3 nucleotides: TGTGCCAGCAGCCTGGGACAGATTTATGGCTACACCTTC.

CDR3 in DNA: TGTGCCAGCAGTCAGACTGCCCCCTCCTACAATGAGCAGTTCTTC. Protein product: CASSQTAPSYNEQFF. The chain is built from TRBV27 and TRBJ2-1; no definite D call. V was shortened by 5 bases and J by 0 bases, with 11 bases between the two germline ends. The V gene's germline CDR1 is MNHEY and CDR2 SMNVEV (reference sequence). CDR3 length equals 15 residues.

The genes are TRBV29-1 and TRBJ1-2; D remains ambiguous. The CDR3 runs to 12 residues. The germline V gene has CDR1 SQVTM and CDR2 ANQGSEA. V lost 4 bases, J lost 2 bases, and 8 bases lay in between. The CDR3 region is CSVASGNYGYTF. As DNA, the CDR3 is TGCAGCGTTGCTTCCGGGAACTATGGCTACACCTTC. The full variable domain, rest sourced from reference TRBV29-1 and TRBJ1-2, is SAVISQKPSRDICQRGTSLTIQCQVDSQVTMMFWYRQQPGQSLTLIATANQGSEATYESGFVIDKFPISRPNLTFSTLTVSNMSPEDSSIYLCSVASGNYGYTFGSGTRLTVV.

The chain recombines TRBV1 with TRBJ1-3; TRBD1, the table's D call, lacks a check against the DNA. TRBV1 is a documented pseudogene. The CDR3 contains 14 residues. The CDR3 DNA sequence: TGCACCAGAGACATACAGGTAGTTGGAAACACCATATATTTT. It translates to CTRDIQVVGNTIYF.

The rearrangement joins TRBV18 to TRBJ1-2; 11 nucleotides agree with TRBD1. V gave up 3 bases and J gave up 6 bases; unmatched junction bases: 12. The CDR3 is made up of 17 amino acids. The germline V gene encodes CDR1 KGHSH and CDR2 LQKENI. CDR3 loop: CASSPYGQGAFRNGYTF. In DNA, the CDR3 is TGTGCCAGCTCACCCTATGGACAGGGGGCGTTCAGAAATGGCTACACCTTC.

A single count supports this clone. The V call is TRBV6-6, the J call TRBJ1-2; D gene ambiguous. V dropped 2 bases and J dropped 7 bases, with 14 bases sitting between them. CDR1 is MNHNY and CDR2 is SVGAGI in the germline V gene (reference sequence). The CDR3 covers 14 residues. The CDR3 DNA reads as TGTGCCAGCAGTTACACGGCTTTGCCGGGTGGCTACACCTTC. This encodes CASSYTALPGGYTF.

The CDR3 sequence: CASSSDPTGGITSYNEQFF. DNA for the CDR3: TGCGCCAGCAGCTCCGATCCGACAGGGGGCATCACCTCCTACAATGAGCAGTTCTTC. This sequence joins TRBV5-1 and TRBJ2-1; 10 bases match TRBD1. The CDR3 is 19 residues long. The V and J ends lost 3 bases and 0 bases, in that order; junction bases with no gene match: 12. Germline CDR1 reads SGHRS; CDR2 reads YFSETQ.

V and J are TRBV19 and TRBJ2-3; 7 bases agree with TRBD1. CDR3 length: 14 residues. Unmatched junction bases numbered 7, after V lost 4 bases and J lost 6 bases. CDR1 and CDR2 (germline): LNHDA, SQIVND (reference sequence). The CDR3 DNA sequence: TGTGCCAGTAGTACCCGACAGGGTGACGATACGCAGTATTTT. Protein: CASSTRQGDDTQYF.

V gene TRBV29-1 combines with J gene TRBJ2-1; 7 nucleotides match TRBD1. Per the germline V gene, CDR1 is SQVTM and CDR2 is ANQGSEA. The CDR3 spans 14 residues. V dropped 3 bases and J dropped 0; count of bases not matched to a gene: 2. DNA for the CDR3: TGCAGCGTTGAGGACAGGAGCTCCTACAATGAGCAGTTCTTC. Amino acid sequence: CSVEDRSSYNEQFF.

The chain is built from TRBV24-1 and TRBJ2-1, with 7 bases identical to TRBD1. Germline assignment: CDR1 KGHDR and CDR2 SFDVKD. The ends lost 4 bases at V and 9 bases at J; junction bases unmatched: 5. The CDR3 totals 13 residues. CDR3 sequence (DNA): TGTGCCACCAGTGAGAGACAGGGTCTTGAGCAGTTCTTC. Translation gives CATSERQGLEQFF.

The chain joins TRBV28 to TRBJ1-5; 10 bases are shared with TRBD1. Germline CDR1 reads MDHEN; CDR2 reads SYDVKM. The V segment lost 3 bases and the J segment 12 bases; nucleotides outside the gene matches: 8. There are 14 residues in the CDR3. CDR3 DNA: TGTGCCAGCAGTTTGGGAGGGACAGGGGCCGGCCAGCATTTT. Protein: CASSLGGTGAGQHF.

This rearrangement joins TRBV25-1 to TRBJ2-7; D is undetermined. The CDR3 consists of 11 residues. V shed 3 bases and J shed 6 bases, with 6 bases lying between them. Looked up from germline, CDR1 is MGHDK and CDR2 is SYGVNS. This CDR3 is CASSEYGEQYF. As DNA, the CDR3 is TGTGCCAGCAGTGAGTACGGCGAGCAGTACTTC.

This clone has just a few counts. The gene calls are TRBV2 and TRBJ1-2, with TRBD1 matching 7 bases. Germline V gene data show CDR1 as SNHLY and CDR2 as FYNNEI. V lost 5 bases, J lost 4 bases, and 7 bases stayed unmatched. The CDR3 runs 14 residues. The CDR3 loop is CASSLDRDVYGYTF. DNA of the CDR3: TGTGCCAGCAGTCTTGACAGGGACGTCTATGGCTACACCTTC.

This rearrangement joins TRBV7-9 to TRBJ2-3, with 9 bases fitting TRBD1. V lost 3 bases to trimming and J lost 4 bases; unmatched junction nucleotides: 11. Germline V gene sequence: CDR1 SEHNR, CDR2 FQNEAQ (reference sequence). CDR3 length: 17 residues. The CDR3 sequence is CASSFLGWGQGADTQYF. CDR3 bases: TGTGCCAGCAGCTTTCTGGGTTGGGGACAGGGAGCAGATACGCAGTATTTT.